This entry describes one T cell receptor (beta chain). Mismatch with germline at one junction end may stem from a read error. Germline values: CDR1 MNHEY, CDR2 SVGAGI. CDR3 length equals 13 residues. These data belong to a study of tumor-infiltrating lymphocytes in primary liver carcinoma. Co-extracting RNA and DNA was done with roughly 17-34 mg of unsorted bulk tissue as input. The researchers produced TCR beta cDNA from approximately 540 ng total RNA with a constant-region primer. Employing slightly modified ARM-PCR, three nested multiplex PCR rounds were run, and these gave rise to the TCR beta libraries. PCR rounds one and two used TRBV1-TRBV30 forward primers with a C-beta reverse primer for 10 cycles each. MiXCR, applied by TCRdb to the multiplex PCR reads, yields one record per CDR3 protein. The table includes 100,000 to 120,000 distinct CDR3 sequences, approximately 78% detected once.

The V gene is TRBV6-5, the J gene TRBJ2-3; no definite D call. This TCR derives from a man aged 35 to 55 with primary liver carcinoma and hepatitis B virus infection. Sequencing was performed on liver tumor tissue from sampling region 3. Noted subset: tumor region T3, left-lateral pole. CDR3 residues: CASSLQSIDTQYF. DNA of the CDR3: TGTGCTAGCAGTCTCCAGAGCATAGATACGCAGTATTTT.